This T cell receptor beta chain stems from a study of T cell responses to AZD1222 COVID-19 vaccine. Per germline, CDR1 MNHEY and CDR2 SVGAGI. The ends were cut back, 10 bases at V and 3 bases at J, with 19 bases in the middle. This CDR3 spans 15 amino acids. The data were produced by immunoSEQ multiplex PCR, yet TCRdb's version contains in-frame clones alone and is incomplete. Of about 150,000 clones in the sample, roughly 82% were seen once. The sequence was collected from an adult in good health. Sequenced material: peripheral blood, taken on day 0 of AZD1222 vaccination. The chain joins TRBV6-5 to TRBJ1-5; D gene ambiguous. DNA of the CDR3: TGTGCCACCCGACCGAGCCTATTCAACAATCAGCCCCAGCATTTT. Translating it yields CATRPSLFNNQPQHF.